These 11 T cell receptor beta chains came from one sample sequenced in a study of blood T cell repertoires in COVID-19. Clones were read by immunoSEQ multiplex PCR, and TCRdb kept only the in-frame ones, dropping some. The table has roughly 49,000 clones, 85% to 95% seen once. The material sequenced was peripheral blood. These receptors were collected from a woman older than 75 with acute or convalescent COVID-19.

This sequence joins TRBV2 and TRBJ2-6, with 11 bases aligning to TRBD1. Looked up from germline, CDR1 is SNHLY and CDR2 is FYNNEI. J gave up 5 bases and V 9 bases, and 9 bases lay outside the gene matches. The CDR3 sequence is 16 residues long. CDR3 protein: CASKGQGARWANVLTF. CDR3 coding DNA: TGTGCCAGTAAAGGACAGGGGGCGCGTTGGGCCAACGTCCTGACTTTC.

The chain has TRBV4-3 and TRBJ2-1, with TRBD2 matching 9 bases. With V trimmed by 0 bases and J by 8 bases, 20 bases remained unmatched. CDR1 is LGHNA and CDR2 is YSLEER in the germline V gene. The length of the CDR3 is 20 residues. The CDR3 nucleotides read TGCGCCAGCAGCCAAGATAGGGTTGGGCTAGCGGGAATGAGGGGCGATGAGCAGTTCTTC. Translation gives CASSQDRVGLAGMRGDEQFF.

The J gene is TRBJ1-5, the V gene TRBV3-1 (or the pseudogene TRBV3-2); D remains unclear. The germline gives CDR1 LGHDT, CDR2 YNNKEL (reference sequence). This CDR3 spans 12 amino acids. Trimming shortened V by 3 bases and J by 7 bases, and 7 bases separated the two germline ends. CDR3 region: CASSHSGQPQHF. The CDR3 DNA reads TGTGCCAGCAGCCACTCGGGACAGCCCCAGCATTTT.

The CDR3 sequence is CASSSSGTATQYF. The CDR3, as DNA: TGTGCCAGCAGCTCTAGCGGGACCGCGACCCAGTACTTC. The chain recombines TRBV7-9 with TRBJ2-5, with 9 bases fitting TRBD2. Looked up from germline, CDR1 is SEHNR and CDR2 is FQNEAQ (reference sequence). The CDR3 spans 13 residues. Unmatched junction bases numbered 4, after V lost 4 bases and J lost 7 bases.

The CDR3: CASSHRSGANVLTF. The CDR3 nucleotides are TGTGCCAGCAGCCATCGCTCTGGGGCCAACGTCCTGACTTTC. The V gene is TRBV3-1 (or the pseudogene TRBV3-2), the J gene TRBJ2-6; D call uncertain. Trimming took 3 bases from V and 0 from J, leaving 3 bases between them. The germline V gene has CDR1 LGHDT and CDR2 YNNKEL (reference sequence). The CDR3 runs to 14 residues.

This CDR3 is CATSPFTGELFF. The DNA of the CDR3 is TGTGCCACCAGCCCGTTCACCGGGGAGCTGTTTTTT. The rearrangement links TRBV15 to TRBJ2-2; no definite D call. V lost 5 bases, J lost 4 bases, and 5 bases lay in between. Germline loops: CDR1 LNHNV, CDR2 YYDKDF (reference sequence). CDR3 size: 12 residues. Supplemented by reference TRBV15 and TRBJ2-2, the full variable domain reads DAMVIQNPRYQVTQFGKPVTLSCSQTLNHNVMYWYQQKSSQAPKLLFHYYDKDFNNEADTPDNFQSRRPNTSFCFLDIRSPGLGDTAMYLCATSPFTGELFFGEGSRLTVL.

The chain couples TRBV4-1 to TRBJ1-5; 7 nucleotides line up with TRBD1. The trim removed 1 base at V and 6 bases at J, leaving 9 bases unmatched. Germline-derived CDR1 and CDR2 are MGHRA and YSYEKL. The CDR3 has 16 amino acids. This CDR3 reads CASSQGHLQGIQPQHF. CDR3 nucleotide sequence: TGCGCCAGCAGCCAAGGGCATTTACAGGGGATTCAGCCCCAGCATTTT.

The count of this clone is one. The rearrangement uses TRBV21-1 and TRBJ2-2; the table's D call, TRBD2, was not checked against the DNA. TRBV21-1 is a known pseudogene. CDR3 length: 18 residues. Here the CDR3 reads CASSKAPIAGGTTGELFF. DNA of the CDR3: TGTGCCAGCAGCAAAGCCCCGATAGCGGGAGGAACCACCGGGGAGCTGTTTTTT.

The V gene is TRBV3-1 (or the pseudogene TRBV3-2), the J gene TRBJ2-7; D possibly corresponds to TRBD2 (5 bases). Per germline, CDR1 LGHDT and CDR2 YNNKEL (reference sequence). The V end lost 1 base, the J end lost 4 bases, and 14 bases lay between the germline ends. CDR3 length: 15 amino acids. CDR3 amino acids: CASSQAPSGPYEQYF. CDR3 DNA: TGTGCCAGCAGCCAAGCCCCCAGCGGCCCGTACGAGCAGTACTTC.

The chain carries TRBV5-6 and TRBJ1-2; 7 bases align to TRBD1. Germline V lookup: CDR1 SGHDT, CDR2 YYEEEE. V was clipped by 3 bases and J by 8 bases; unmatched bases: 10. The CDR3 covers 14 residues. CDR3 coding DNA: TGTGCCAGCAGCTCACAGGGGCTGAGCATCGGCTACACCTTC. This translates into CASSSQGLSIGYTF.

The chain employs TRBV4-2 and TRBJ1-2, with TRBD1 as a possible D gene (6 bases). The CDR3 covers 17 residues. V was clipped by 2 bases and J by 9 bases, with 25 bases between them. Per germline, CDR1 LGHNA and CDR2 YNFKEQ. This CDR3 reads CASSQRSDSPERWSYTF. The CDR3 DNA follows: TGTGCCAGCAGCCAACGCTCGGACAGTCCCGAAAGATGGAGCTACACCTTC.